This TCR beta chain was sequenced during a study of blood T cell repertoires in COVID-19. Study information: Some COVID-19 samples were acute and others convalescent; all came from the United States, Italy and Spain. T cells, B-cell-depleted T cells, or PBMCs provided the cDNA or gDNA that served as material.

Germline V CDR1 and CDR2: ENHRY, SYGVKD. The V end lost 8 bases, the J end lost 8 bases, and 12 bases lay between the germline ends. The CDR3 contains 12 residues. Source study methods: Nucleated cell counts were estimated from reference gene primer amplification. TCRdb keeps only in-frame clones here, not all; method: immunoSEQ multiplex PCR. Clonal size and the V and J genes are those of that table, whereas D and trimming came from the DNA. The table lists around 62,000 clones, approximately 85% of them singletons. The gene calls are TRBV10-3 and TRBJ1-4; no clear D. The sample taken for sequencing was peripheral blood. The TCR originated in a man between 45 and 60 years old with acute or convalescent COVID-19. Here the CDR3 reads CAIGGGPEKLFF. The CDR3 DNA reads as TGTGCCATCGGCGGAGGTCCCGAAAAACTGTTTTTT.